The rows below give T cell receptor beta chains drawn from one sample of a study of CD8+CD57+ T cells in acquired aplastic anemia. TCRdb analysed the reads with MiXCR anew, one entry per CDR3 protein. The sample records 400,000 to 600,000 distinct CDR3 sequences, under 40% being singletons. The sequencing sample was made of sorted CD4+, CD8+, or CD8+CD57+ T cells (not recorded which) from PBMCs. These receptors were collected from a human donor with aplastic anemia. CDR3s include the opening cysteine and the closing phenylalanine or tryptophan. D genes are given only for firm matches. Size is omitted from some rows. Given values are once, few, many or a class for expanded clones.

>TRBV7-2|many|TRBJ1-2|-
CASSLDGTEIGGYTF
TGTGCCAGCAGCTTAGATGGGACCGAGATCGGTGGCTACACCTTC
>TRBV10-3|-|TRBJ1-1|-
CAASTRNTEAFF
TGTGCCGCCAGTACGAGGAACACTGAAGCTTTCTTT
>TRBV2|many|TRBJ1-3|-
CASSTQTGNTIYF
TGTGCCAGCAGTACACAGACTGGAAACACCATATATTTT
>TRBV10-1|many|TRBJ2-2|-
CASSDGERDTGELFF
TGCGCCAGCAGTGACGGAGAGCGGGACACCGGGGAGCTGTTTTTT
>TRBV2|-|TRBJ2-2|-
CASSDPYGGRSNTGELFF
TGTGCCAGCAGTGATCCCTACGGGGGTAGGTCGAACACCGGGGAGCTGTTTTTT
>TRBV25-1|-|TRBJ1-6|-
CASGLRGNSPLHF
TGTGCTAGTGGCCTTAGGGGTAATTCACCCCTCCACTTT
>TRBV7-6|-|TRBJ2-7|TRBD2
CASSLGAGDTYEQYF
TGTGCCAGCAGCTTAGGTGCGGGGGATACCTACGAGCAGTACTTC
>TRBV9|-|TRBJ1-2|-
CASSLLRDGLYGYTF
TGTGCCAGCTCACTTCTCCGGGACGGGCTCTATGGCTACACCTTC
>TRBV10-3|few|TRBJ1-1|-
CASSEGVLNTEAFF
TGTGCCAGCAGTGAGGGCGTATTGAACACTGAAGCTTTCTTT
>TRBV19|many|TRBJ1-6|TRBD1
CASTLGTGRYSPLHF
TGTGCCAGTACCCTTGGGACAGGTAGATATTCACCCCTCCACTTT
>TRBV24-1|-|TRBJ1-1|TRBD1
CATYRGNTEAFF
TGTGCCACCTACAGGGGGAACACTGAAGCTTTCTTT
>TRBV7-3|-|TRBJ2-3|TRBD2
CASSLSGGNTDTQYF
TGTGCCAGCAGCCTGAGCGGGGGGAACACAGATACGCAGTATTTT
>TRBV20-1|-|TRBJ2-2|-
CSAAGPGTNTGELFF
TGCAGTGCCGCTGGACCGGGGACGAACACCGGGGAGCTGTTTTTT
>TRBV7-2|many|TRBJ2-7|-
CASSGGTKEQYF
TGTGCCAGCAGCGGCGGGACGAAGGAGCAGTACTTC
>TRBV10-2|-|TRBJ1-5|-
CASSESTRDWGRPQHF
TGCGCCAGCAGTGAGTCGACTCGTGACTGGGGGAGGCCCCAGCATTTT
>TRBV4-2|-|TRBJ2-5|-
CASSLNFGTVGETQYF
TGTGCCAGCAGCCTGAATTTTGGCACGGTTGGAGAGACCCAGTACTTC
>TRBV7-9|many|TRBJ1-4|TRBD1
CASRTGGEKLFF
TGTGCCAGTCGGACAGGGGGTGAAAAACTGTTTTTT
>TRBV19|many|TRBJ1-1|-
CASSKDMNTEAFF
TGTGCCAGTAGTAAGGATATGAACACTGAAGCTTTCTTT
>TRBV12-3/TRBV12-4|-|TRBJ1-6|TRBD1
CASSLGGRGRFNSPLHF
TGTGCCAGCAGTTTAGGGGGCAGGGGGCGTTTTAATTCACCCCTCCACTTT
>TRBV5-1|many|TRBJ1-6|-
CASSLAGVDSPLHF
TGCGCCAGCAGCTTGGCAGGGGTTGATTCACCCCTCCACTTT
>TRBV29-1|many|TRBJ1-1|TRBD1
CSAQGGTEAFF
TGCAGCGCCCAGGGGGGCACTGAAGCTTTCTTT
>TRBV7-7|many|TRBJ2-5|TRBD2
CASSSGLAGETQYF
TGTGCTAGCAGCTCGGGACTAGCGGGGGAGACCCAGTACTTC
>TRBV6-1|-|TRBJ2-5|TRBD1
CASRSGTGKETQYF
TGTGCCAGCAGATCCGGGACAGGGAAAGAGACCCAGTACTTC
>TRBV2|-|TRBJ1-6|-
CASSVGGASDNSPLHF
TGTGCCAGCAGTGTAGGGGGTGCTTCTGATAATTCACCCCTCCACTTT
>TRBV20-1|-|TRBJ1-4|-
CSASESGSEKLFF
TGCAGTGCTAGTGAATCCGGGAGCGAAAAACTGTTTTTT
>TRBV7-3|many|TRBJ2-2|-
CASSFTSTGELFF
TGTGCCAGCAGCTTCACTTCCACCGGGGAGCTGTTTTTT
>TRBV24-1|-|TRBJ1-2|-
CATSAGSDSYGYTF
TGTGCCACCAGTGCGGGGTCGGACAGCTATGGCTACACCTTC
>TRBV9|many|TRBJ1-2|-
CASSQLYRHGYTF
TGTGCCAGCAGCCAGTTATACCGCCATGGCTACACCTTC
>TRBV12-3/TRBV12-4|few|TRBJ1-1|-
CASSSSDSFSEAFF
TGTGCCAGCAGTTCCTCGGACAGTTTTTCTGAAGCTTTCTTT
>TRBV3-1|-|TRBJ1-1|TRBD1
CASSQTGGHTEAFF
TGTGCCAGCAGCCAGACAGGGGGTCACACTGAAGCTTTCTTT
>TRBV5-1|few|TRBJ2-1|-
CASSPGPLSSNEQFF
TGCGCCAGCAGCCCCGGGCCCCTAAGCAGCAATGAGCAGTTCTTC